One sample yielded the 15 T cell receptor beta chains listed below, sequenced in a study of cytomegalovirus exposure and HLA in healthy donors (dated by TCRdb to 2015 to 2018). Libraries were prepared through the immunoSEQ multiplex PCR assay. For the multiplex PCR, a mixture combining 60 forward primers for TCR Vbeta segments and 13 reverse primers for TCR Jbeta segments was used. TCRdb limited this immuneACCESS table to in-frame rearrangements with V and J called. A share of clones is missing; checked studies link under half to unresolved V genes, and the rest is unexplained. The table for this sample lists about 180,000 clones; around 76% of them were counted only once. Of the sample, 2% to 2.5% falls within the top ten clones. The specimen was PBMCs. These receptors were taken from a woman aged 25 to 39 in good health and CMV-seropositive.

The genes are TRBV9 and TRBJ2-2; 14 bases align to TRBD2. J was trimmed by 5 bases and V by 4 bases; bases with no gene match: 10. The CDR3 consists of 18 residues. Germline lookup yields CDR1 SGDLS and CDR2 YYNGEE. The CDR3 spells CASSPRLAGGPGTGELFF. The CDR3 bases are TGTGCCAGCAGCCCGAGACTAGCGGGGGGGCCGGGGACCGGGGAGCTGTTTTTT.

The J gene is TRBJ2-1, the V gene TRBV7-8, with 10 bases that match TRBD2. Per germline, CDR1 SGHVS and CDR2 FQNEAQ. The CDR3 has 17 residues. Unmatched junction bases numbered 10, after V lost 0 bases and J lost 8 bases. Here the CDR3 reads CASSLALSGGAWDEQFF. The CDR3 DNA sequence: TGTGCCAGCAGCTTAGCGCTAAGCGGGGGGGCGTGGGATGAGCAGTTCTTC.

This clone showed up just once. The chain joins TRBV28 to TRBJ1-2, with D possibly matching TRBD1 (6 bases). CDR1 MDHEN and CDR2 SYDVKM come from the germline V gene. V was shortened by 4 bases and J by 7 bases, with 16 bases between the two germline ends. CDR3 length: 14 residues. CDR3 DNA: TGTGCCAGCAGTTCCTCATGGACAGCATCTGGCTACACCTTC. Amino acids: CASSSSWTASGYTF.

The rearrangement links TRBV27 to TRBJ2-5; TRBD1 might be the D (6 bases). This CDR3 has 14 residues. Germline values: CDR1 MNHEY, CDR2 SMNVEV (reference sequence). The ends were cut back, 2 bases at V and 5 bases at J, with 12 bases in the middle. CDR3 nucleotides: TGTGCCAGCAGTTTAGGGACACCGCCCGAGACCCAGTACTTC. Translating gives CASSLGTPPETQYF.

The chain uses TRBV4-3 and TRBJ2-7, with D possibly being TRBD1 (5 bases). V was shortened by 0 bases and J by 1 base, with 13 bases between the two germline ends. In germline, CDR1 is LGHNA, CDR2 YSLEER. The CDR3 is 16 amino acids. Here the CDR3 reads CASSQEGSGRSYEQYF. In DNA form, the CDR3 reads TGCGCCAGCAGCCAAGAGGGCTCAGGGCGGTCCTACGAGCAGTACTTC.

V and J are TRBV2 and TRBJ2-7, with D perhaps matching TRBD2 (5 bases). Trimming removed 9 bases from V and 0 bases from J, with 15 bases in between. The CDR3 is made up of 14 amino acids. Germline assignment: CDR1 SNHLY and CDR2 FYNNEI. In nucleotides, the CDR3 is TGTGCCAGTGACGAAGGAGGAAGCTCCTACGAGCAGTACTTC. It is translated as CASDEGGSSYEQYF.

This clone was observed a handful of times. V is TRBV5-1 and J is TRBJ2-1; D is unclear. V was cut by 1 base and J by 5 bases, with 7 bases left in between. Per the germline V gene, CDR1 is SGHRS and CDR2 is YFSETQ. This CDR3 region has 13 residues. The CDR3 DNA reads TGCGCCAGCAGCTTGAACACCAACAATGAGCAGTTCTTC. Protein product: CASSLNTNNEQFF.

This clone was seen more than once but under ten times. The rearrangement uses TRBV7-3 and TRBJ2-7; D is perhaps TRBD1 (5 bases). This CDR3 is built from 14 residues. CDR1 SGHTA and CDR2 FQGTGA come from the germline V gene. The ends were cut back, 2 bases at V and 2 bases at J, with 10 bases in the middle. The CDR3 nucleotides are TGTGCCAGCAGCTTATTTCCAGGGACCTACGAGCAGTACTTC. It specifies CASSLFPGTYEQYF.

This clone was recorded only once. The chain combines TRBV5-1 with TRBJ2-3; 7 positions agree with TRBD2. J gave up 6 bases and V 6 bases, and 16 bases lay outside the gene matches. This CDR3 region has 16 residues. Germline assignment: CDR1 SGHRS and CDR2 YFSETQ. The CDR3, as DNA: TGCGCCAGCACTAAGATTACCAGGGAGGGTTTGGATACGCAGTATTTT. As protein: CASTKITREGLDTQYF.

The rearrangement uses TRBV28 and TRBJ2-5, with 9 bases identical to TRBD2. Germline assignment: CDR1 MDHEN and CDR2 SYDVKM. The CDR3 consists of 14 residues. The V gene end was trimmed by 2 bases and the J gene end by 4 bases; junction bases not matched to a gene: 2. CDR3 DNA: TGTGCCAGCAGTTTAGCGGGGGGGCTAGAGACCCAGTACTTC. Translation: CASSLAGGLETQYF.

The rearrangement uses TRBV28 and TRBJ1-3, with D possibly matching TRBD1 (5 bases). The CDR3 runs 16 residues. Trimming cost V 1 base and J 3 bases, with 13 bases left between them. Germline assignment: CDR1 MDHEN and CDR2 SYDVKM. CDR3 residues: CASSLSGRASGNTIYF. CDR3 sequence (DNA): TGTGCCAGCAGTTTATCGGGCAGGGCGAGTGGAAACACCATATATTTT.

The rearrangement uses TRBV7-2 and TRBJ1-1; possible D gene TRBD1, 5 bases. Germline values: CDR1 SGHTA, CDR2 FQGNSA. This CDR3 is 13 amino acids long. V dropped 4 bases and J dropped 1 base, with 7 bases sitting between them. DNA for the CDR3: TGTGCCAGCAGCTCACAGGCGAACACTGAAGCTTTCTTT. This encodes CASSSQANTEAFF.

The V call is TRBV6-6, the J call TRBJ1-1; the match to TRBD1 covers 7 bases. Germline V gene data show CDR1 as MNHNY and CDR2 as SVGAGI (reference sequence). The CDR3 loop spans 16 amino acids. The V gene end was trimmed by 6 bases and the J gene end by 1 base; junction bases not matched to a gene: 11. CDR3 DNA sequence: TGTGCCAGCAGCCGACAGGGAACTTTTACGAACACTGAAGCTTTCTTT. Translating gives CASSRQGTFTNTEAFF.

The chain uses TRBV7-2 and TRBJ2-7; TRBD1 is a possible D gene (6 bases). This CDR3 is built from 16 residues. Between the trimmed V and J ends, which lost 1 base and 0 bases, there was a span of 13 bases. Germline CDR1 is SGHTA and CDR2 is FQGNSA. The CDR3 loop reads CASSLESGVPSYEQYF. In DNA, the CDR3 is TGTGCCAGCAGCTTAGAGTCAGGGGTGCCCTCCTACGAGCAGTACTTC.

The rearrangement uses TRBV6-6 and TRBJ2-3; 9 bases line up with TRBD1. The germline V gene has CDR1 MNHNY and CDR2 SVGAGI (reference sequence). The CDR3 runs to 16 residues. Trimming took 6 bases from V and 4 from J; bases not matched to a gene: 11. The CDR3 sequence is CASSDPGGQGPDTQYF. CDR3 coding DNA: TGTGCCAGCAGCGACCCGGGGGGACAGGGCCCAGATACGCAGTATTTT.